This is a list of T cell receptor beta chains from one sample in a study of T cell responses to AZD1222 COVID-19 vaccine. Sequencing was performed with immunoSEQ multiplex PCR; in TCRdb, only in-frame clones are kept and a portion is missing. In the table there are 97,000 or so clones, just over 90% of which are singletons. The sample consisted of peripheral blood, taken 28 days after the second AZD1222 dose. The receptors here all came from an adult who received the AZD1222 COVID-19 vaccine. Both conserved end residues are part of each CDR3. Each record gives: J gene, V gene, CDR3 length, CDR3 protein.

>TRBJ1-6|TRBV10-3|14
CATRSEGANSPLHF
>TRBJ2-3|TRBV18|15
CASSDSAGSTDTQYF
>TRBJ2-1|TRBV3-1/TRBV3-2|17
CASSRGPTRPGGNEQFF
>TRBJ2-1|TRBV7-2|16
CASSSQAAAGGVEQFF
>TRBJ1-1|TRBV19|14
CASTGEGARTEAFF
>TRBJ2-1|TRBV10-3|11
CAIRAQDEQFF
>TRBJ1-2|TRBV4-1|13
CASSQAPNYGYTF
>TRBJ2-7|TRBV10-2|12
CASSESSVEQYF
>TRBJ1-5|TRBV6-2/TRBV6-3|18
CASSYSLRDRGPSQPQHF
>TRBJ1-2|TRBV6-5|13
CASSWGTNYGYTF
>TRBJ1-6|TRBV5-1|14
CASSLGHGDSPLHF
>TRBJ2-7|TRBV29-1|14
CSVEMLAGGHQQYF
>TRBJ2-5|TRBV5-6|13
CASSLRRAETQYF
>TRBJ2-7|TRBV28|14
CASSLEDGVYEQYF
>TRBJ2-2|TRBV5-4|15
CASSDRRKGAGELFF
>TRBJ2-3|TRBV28|14
CASSSGTPGDTQYF